Below, 2 T cell receptor beta chains from the same sample are listed, as sequenced in a study of T cell changes during pregnancy in multiple sclerosis. Libraries were prepared by immunoSEQ multiplex PCR; TCRdb keeps only in-frame clonotypes and omits some of them. The sample yields 30,000 to 40,000 clones, about 92% seen once. The sequenced sample was CD4+ T cells from peripheral blood mononuclear cells, obtained in the third trimester of pregnancy. All receptors come from a female donor with multiple sclerosis, enrolled in a pregnancy study.

V is TRBV11-2 and J is TRBJ1-2; 9 nucleotides agree with TRBD1. Unmatched junction bases numbered 6, after V lost 1 base and J lost 3 bases. Germline CDR1 and CDR2: SGHAT and FQNNGV. The CDR3 covers 16 residues. CDR3 region: CASSLAGTGSYYGYTF. The DNA for the CDR3 is TGTGCCAGCAGCTTAGCAGGGACAGGGTCTTACTATGGCTACACCTTC.

The rearrangement joins TRBV10-3 to TRBJ2-3, with TRBD2 identical over 8 bases. CDR3 length: 14 residues. Germline assignment: CDR1 ENHRY and CDR2 SYGVKD. After removal of 2 bases from V and 8 bases from J, the junction contained 6 bases not matched to a gene. CDR3 sequence: CAISEIGAGVTQYF. The CDR3 bases are TGTGCCATCAGTGAGATCGGAGCGGGAGTTACGCAGTATTTT.